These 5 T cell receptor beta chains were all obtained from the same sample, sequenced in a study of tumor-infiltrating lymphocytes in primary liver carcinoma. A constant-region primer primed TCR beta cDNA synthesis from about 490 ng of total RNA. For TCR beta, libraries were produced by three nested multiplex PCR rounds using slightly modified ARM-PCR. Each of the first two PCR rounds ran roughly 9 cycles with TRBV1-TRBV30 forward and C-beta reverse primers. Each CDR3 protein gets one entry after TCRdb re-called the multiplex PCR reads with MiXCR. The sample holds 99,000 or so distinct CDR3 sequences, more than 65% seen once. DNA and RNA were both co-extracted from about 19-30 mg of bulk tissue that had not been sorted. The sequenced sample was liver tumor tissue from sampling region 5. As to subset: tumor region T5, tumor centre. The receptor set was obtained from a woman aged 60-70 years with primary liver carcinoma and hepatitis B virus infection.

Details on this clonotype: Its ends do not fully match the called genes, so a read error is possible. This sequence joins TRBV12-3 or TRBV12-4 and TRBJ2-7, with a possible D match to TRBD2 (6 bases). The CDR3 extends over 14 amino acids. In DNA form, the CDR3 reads TGTGCCAGCAGTCAAGCTCGGGGGACCCACGAGCAATACTTC. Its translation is CASSQARGTHEQYF.

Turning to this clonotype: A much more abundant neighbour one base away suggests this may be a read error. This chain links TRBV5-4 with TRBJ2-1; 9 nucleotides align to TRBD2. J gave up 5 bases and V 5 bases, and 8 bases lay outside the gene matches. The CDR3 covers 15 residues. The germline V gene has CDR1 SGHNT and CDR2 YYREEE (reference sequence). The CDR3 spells CASRPGTSSNNEQFF. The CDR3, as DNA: TGTGCCAGCAGGCCCGGGACTAGCAGTAACAATGAGCAGTTCTTC.

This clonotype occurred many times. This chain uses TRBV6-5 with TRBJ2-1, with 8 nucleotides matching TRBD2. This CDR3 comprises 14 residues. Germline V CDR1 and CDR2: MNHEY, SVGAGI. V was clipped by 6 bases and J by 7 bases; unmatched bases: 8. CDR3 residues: CASSRSGSNNEQFF. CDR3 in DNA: TGTGCCAGCAGCCGGAGCGGGAGTAATAATGAGCAGTTCTTC.

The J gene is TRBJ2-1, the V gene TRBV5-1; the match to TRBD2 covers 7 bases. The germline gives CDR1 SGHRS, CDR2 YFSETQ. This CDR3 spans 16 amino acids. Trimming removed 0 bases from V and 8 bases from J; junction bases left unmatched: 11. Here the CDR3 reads CASSLEPAGHSDEQFF. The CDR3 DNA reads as TGCGCCAGCAGCTTGGAGCCAGCGGGGCATAGCGATGAGCAGTTCTTC.

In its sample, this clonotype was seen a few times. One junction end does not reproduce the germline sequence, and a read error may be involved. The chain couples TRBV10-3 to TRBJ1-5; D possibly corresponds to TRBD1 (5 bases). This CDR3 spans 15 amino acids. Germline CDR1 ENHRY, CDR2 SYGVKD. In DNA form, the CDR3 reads TGTGCCATCGGTAATGGGGGGGAGAGCAGTCAGCCCCAGCATTTT. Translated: CAIGNGGESSQPQHF.